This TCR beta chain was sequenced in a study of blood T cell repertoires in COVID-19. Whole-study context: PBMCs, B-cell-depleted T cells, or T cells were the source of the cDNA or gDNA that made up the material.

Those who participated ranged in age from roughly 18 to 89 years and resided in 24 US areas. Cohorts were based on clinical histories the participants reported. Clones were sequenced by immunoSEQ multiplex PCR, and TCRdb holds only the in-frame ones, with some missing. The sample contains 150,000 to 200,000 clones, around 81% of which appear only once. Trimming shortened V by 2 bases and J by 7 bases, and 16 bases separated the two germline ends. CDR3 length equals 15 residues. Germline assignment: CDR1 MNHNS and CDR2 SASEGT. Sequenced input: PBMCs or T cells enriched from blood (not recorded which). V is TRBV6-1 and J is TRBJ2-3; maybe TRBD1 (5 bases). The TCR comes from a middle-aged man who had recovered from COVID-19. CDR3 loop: CASSELRGSPNTQYF. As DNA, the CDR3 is TGTGCCAGCAGTGAACTTAGGGGCTCCCCGAATACGCAGTATTTT.